The clone carrying this TCR beta chain was counted a single time. Its antigen is unknown. The data derive from a study of OX40 agonist ivuxolimab in advanced cancers. Across the study: Patients receiving dose escalation had hepatocellular carcinoma, melanoma, renal cell or head and neck cancer. Mean age around 60 years, range roughly 20 to 85; just over 80% male.

The method was immunoSEQ multiplex PCR; TCRdb's version includes in-frame clones alone and lacks a portion of them. The sample consists of 95,000 to 150,000 clones, about 93% of them appearing once. The germline V gene encodes CDR1 DFQATT and CDR2 SNEGSKA (reference sequence). V lost 2 bases and J lost 14, with 12 bases in between. This CDR3 contains 11 residues. General study points: CD4+ and CD8+ blood T cells expanded clonally by week 6 at 0.1 to 3.0 mg/kg.

The chain combines TRBV20-1 with TRBJ1-4; D not resolved. This specimen consisted of CD4+ or CD8+ T cells sorted from blood, obtained in a trial of the OX40 agonist ivuxolimab. This TCR came from an adult with an advanced solid tumor such as melanoma, head and neck, liver or kidney cancer. The CDR3 nucleotides are TGCAGTGCTAGACAATCCTCGGACCTGTTTTTT. As protein: CSARQSSDLFF.